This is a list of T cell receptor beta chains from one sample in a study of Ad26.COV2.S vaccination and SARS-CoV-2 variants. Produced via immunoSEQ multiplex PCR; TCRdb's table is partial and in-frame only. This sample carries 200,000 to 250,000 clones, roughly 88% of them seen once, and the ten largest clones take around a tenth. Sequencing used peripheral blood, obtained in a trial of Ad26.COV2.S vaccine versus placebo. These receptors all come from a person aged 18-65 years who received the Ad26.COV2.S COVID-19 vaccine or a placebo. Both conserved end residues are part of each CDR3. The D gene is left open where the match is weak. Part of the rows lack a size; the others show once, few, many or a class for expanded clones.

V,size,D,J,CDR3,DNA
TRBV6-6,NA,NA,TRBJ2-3,CASRIDRSGTDTQYF,TGTGCCAGCAGAATTGACAGATCCGGCACAGATACGCAGTATTTT
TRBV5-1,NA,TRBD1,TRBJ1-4,CASSSAQGATNEKLFF,TGCGCCAGCAGCTCGGCGCAGGGGGCAACTAATGAAAAACTGTTTTTT
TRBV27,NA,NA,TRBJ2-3,CASSLRFRGASTDTQYF,TGTGCCAGCAGTTTACGGTTTAGGGGCGCGAGCACAGATACGCAGTATTTT
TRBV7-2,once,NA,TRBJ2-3,CASSTRGYF,TGTGCCAGCAGCACTAGAGGGTATTTT
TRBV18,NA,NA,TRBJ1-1,CASSLREEAFF,TGTGCCAGCTCCCTCCGGGAGGAAGCTTTCTTT
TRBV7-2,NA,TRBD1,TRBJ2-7,CASSSLGQEPLYEQYF,TGTGCCAGCAGCTCCTTAGGACAGGAACCGCTCTACGAGCAGTACTTC
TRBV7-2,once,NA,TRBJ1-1,CASRMTRTGNTEAFF,TGTGCCAGCAGAATGACTCGGACGGGGAACACTGAAGCTTTCTTT
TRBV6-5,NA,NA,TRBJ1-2,CASNFPGKTYGYTF,TGTGCCAGCAATTTCCCAGGGAAGACATATGGCTACACCTTC
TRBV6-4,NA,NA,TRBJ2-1,CASSTGENEQFF,TGTGCCAGCAGCACCGGAGAAAATGAGCAGTTCTTC
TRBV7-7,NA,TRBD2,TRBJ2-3,CASSFSSGGADTQYF,TGTGCTAGCAGCTTTAGTAGCGGGGGTGCCGATACGCAGTATTTT
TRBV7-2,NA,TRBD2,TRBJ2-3,CASSSQTSGGTDTQYF,TGTGCCAGCAGCTCCCAGACTAGCGGGGGTACAGATACGCAGTATTTT
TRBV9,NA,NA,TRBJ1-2,CASSASPTSGYTF,TGTGCCAGCAGCGCGTCCCCTACGTCCGGCTACACCTTC
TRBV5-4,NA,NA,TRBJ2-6,CASSLAGGGANVLTF,TGTGCCAGCAGCTTGGCGGGCGGCGGGGCCAACGTCCTGACTTTC
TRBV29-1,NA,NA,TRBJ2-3,CSVGRGNRDTQYF,TGCAGCGTGGGGCGCGGGAACAGAGATACGCAGTATTTT
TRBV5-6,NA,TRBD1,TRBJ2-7,CASSLVDRDEQYF,TGTGCCAGCAGCTTGGTGGACAGGGACGAGCAGTACTTC
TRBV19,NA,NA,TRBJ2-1,CASTRGQGNPSGRGYNEQFF,TGTGCCAGTACCAGAGGACAGGGGAATCCTAGCGGGAGAGGGTACAATGAGCAGTTCTTC
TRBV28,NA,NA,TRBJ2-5,CASSPPGGRETQYF,TGTGCCAGCAGTCCCCCTGGGGGCAGGGAGACCCAGTACTTC
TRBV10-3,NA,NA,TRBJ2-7,CAISGDRQWPYEQYF,TGTGCCATCAGTGGTGACAGGCAGTGGCCCTACGAGCAGTACTTC
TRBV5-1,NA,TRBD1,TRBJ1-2,CASSLTGERYGYTF,TGCGCCAGCAGCTTAACAGGGGAACGCTATGGCTACACCTTC
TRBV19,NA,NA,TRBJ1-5,CASSLGGGTNQPQHF,TGTGCCAGTAGTCTGGGGGGAGGGACTAATCAGCCCCAGCATTTT
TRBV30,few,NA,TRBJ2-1,CAWRGGTYNEQFF,TGTGCCTGGAGAGGCGGGACCTACAATGAGCAGTTCTTC
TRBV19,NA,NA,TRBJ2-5,CASSPQGKRETQYF,TGTGCCAGTAGTCCTCAGGGGAAGCGGGAGACCCAGTACTTC
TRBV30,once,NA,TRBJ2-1,CAWESGNEQFF,TGTGCCTGGGAGAGCGGGAATGAGCAGTTCTTC
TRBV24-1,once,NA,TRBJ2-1,CATGGATGYNEQFF,TGTGCCACTGGGGGGGCTACCGGGTACAATGAGCAGTTCTTC
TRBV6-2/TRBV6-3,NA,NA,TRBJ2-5,CASSHRRGVGETQYF,TGTGCCAGCAGCCACCGGAGGGGGGTTGGGGAGACCCAGTACTTC
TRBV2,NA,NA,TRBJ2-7,CASSEAGINYEQYF,TGTGCCAGCAGTGAAGCGGGCATAAACTACGAGCAGTACTTC
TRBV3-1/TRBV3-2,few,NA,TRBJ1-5,CASSQGGQTNQPQHF,TGTGCCAGCAGCCAAGGGGGTCAGACCAATCAGCCCCAGCATTTT
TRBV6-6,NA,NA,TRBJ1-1,CASYGDMNTEAFF,TGTGCCAGCTACGGGGACATGAACACTGAAGCTTTCTTT
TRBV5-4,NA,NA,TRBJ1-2,CASSYDKNYGYTF,TGTGCCAGCAGTTATGACAAGAACTATGGCTACACCTTC
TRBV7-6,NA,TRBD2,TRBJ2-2,CASRDLAGVDTGELFF,TGTGCCAGCAGAGACTTGGCGGGAGTGGACACCGGGGAGCTGTTTTTT
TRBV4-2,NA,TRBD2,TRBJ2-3,CASSHPTPQRGSTDTQYF,TGTGCCAGCAGCCATCCCACCCCCCAGCGGGGGAGCACAGATACGCAGTATTTT
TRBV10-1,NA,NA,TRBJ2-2,CASSDSGYGELFF,TGCGCCAGCAGTGATTCGGGGTATGGGGAGCTGTTTTTT